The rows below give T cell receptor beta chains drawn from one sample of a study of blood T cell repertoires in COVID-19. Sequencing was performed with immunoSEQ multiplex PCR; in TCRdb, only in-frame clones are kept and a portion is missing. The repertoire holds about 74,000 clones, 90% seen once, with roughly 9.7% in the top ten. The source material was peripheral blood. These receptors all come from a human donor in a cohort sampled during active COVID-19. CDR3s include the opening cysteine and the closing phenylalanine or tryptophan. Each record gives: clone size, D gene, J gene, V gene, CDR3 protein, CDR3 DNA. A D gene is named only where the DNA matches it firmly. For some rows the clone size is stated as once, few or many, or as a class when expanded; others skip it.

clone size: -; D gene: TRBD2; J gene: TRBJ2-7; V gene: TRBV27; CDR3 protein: CASSPPGGEGTYEQYF; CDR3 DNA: TGTGCCAGCAGTCCACCCGGAGGGGAGGGAACCTACGAGCAGTACTTC
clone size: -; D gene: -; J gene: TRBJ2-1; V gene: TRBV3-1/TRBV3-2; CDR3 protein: CASSQDYRANEQFF; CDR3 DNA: TGTGCCAGCAGCCAAGACTACAGGGCAAATGAGCAGTTCTTC
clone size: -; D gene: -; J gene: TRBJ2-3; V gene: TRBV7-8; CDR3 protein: CASSPRVRYFTDTQYF; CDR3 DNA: TGTGCCAGCAGCCCCAGGGTGAGATACTTCACAGATACGCAGTATTTT
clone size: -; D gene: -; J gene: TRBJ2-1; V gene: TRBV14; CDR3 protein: CASSQSGNEQFF; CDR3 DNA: TGTGCCAGCAGCCAAAGCGGAAATGAGCAGTTCTTC
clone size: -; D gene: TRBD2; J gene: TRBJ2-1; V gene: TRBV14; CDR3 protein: CASSQPQLAGGLSEQFF; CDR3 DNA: TGTGCCAGCAGCCAACCCCAACTAGCGGGAGGGCTTAGTGAGCAGTTCTTC
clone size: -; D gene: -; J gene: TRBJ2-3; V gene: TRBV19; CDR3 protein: CASSHRESTDTQYF; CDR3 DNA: TGTGCCAGTAGCCATCGTGAGAGCACAGATACGCAGTATTTT
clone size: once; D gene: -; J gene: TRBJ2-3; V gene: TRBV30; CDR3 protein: CAWSVERRGGTDTQYF; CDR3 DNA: TGTGCCTGGAGTGTTGAGCGGAGGGGAGGTACAGATACGCAGTATTTT
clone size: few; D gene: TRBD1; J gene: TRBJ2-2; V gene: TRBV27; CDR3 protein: CASRTGVNTGELFF; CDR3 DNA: TGTGCCAGCAGGACAGGGGTGAACACCGGGGAGCTGTTTTTT
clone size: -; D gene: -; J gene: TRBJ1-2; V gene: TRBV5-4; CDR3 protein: CASSLVQGFGYTF; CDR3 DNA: TGTGCCAGCAGCTTGGTTCAGGGGTTCGGCTACACCTTC
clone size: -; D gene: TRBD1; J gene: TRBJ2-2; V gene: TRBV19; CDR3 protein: CASSSLPGQGGVAGELFF; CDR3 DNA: TGTGCCAGTAGTTCCCTTCCGGGACAGGGAGGGGTAGCCGGGGAGCTGTTTTTT
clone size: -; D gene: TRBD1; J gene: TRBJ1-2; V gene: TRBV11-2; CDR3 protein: CASSTVNWDSHYGYTF; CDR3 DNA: TGTGCCAGCAGCACCGTGAACTGGGACAGCCACTATGGCTACACCTTC
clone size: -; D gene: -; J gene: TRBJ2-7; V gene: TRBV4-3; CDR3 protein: CASSHFGGYSYEQYF; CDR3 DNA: TGCGCCAGCAGCCACTTCGGCGGTTACTCCTACGAGCAGTACTTC
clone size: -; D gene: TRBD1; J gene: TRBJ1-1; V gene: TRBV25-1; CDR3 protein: CASSAPGGFYEAFF; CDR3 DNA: TGTGCCAGCAGTGCCCCAGGGGGATTCTATGAAGCTTTCTTT
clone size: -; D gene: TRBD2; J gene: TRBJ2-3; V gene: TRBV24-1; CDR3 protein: CATSDLSSGSTDTQYF; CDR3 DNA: TGTGCCACCAGTGATTTGTCTAGCGGTAGCACAGATACGCAGTATTTT
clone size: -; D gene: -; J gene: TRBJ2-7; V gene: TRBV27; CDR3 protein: CASSSRVAYEQYF; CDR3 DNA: TGTGCCAGCAGTAGCAGGGTAGCCTACGAGCAGTACTTC
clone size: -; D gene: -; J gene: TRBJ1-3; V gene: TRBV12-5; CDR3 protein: CASGTWGGVDGNTIYF; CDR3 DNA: TGTGCTAGTGGGACATGGGGGGGGGTAGACGGAAACACCATATATTTT
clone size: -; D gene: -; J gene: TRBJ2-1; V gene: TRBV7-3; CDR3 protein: CASSLTRDSYNEQFF; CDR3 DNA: TGTGCCAGCAGCTTAACGAGAGACTCCTACAATGAGCAGTTCTTC
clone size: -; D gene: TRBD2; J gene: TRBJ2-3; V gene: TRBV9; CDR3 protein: CASSVYGLAGATDTQYF; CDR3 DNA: TGTGCCAGCAGCGTATATGGGCTAGCGGGAGCCACAGATACGCAGTATTTT
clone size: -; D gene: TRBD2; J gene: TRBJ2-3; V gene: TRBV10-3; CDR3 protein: CAISESLAGSTDTQYF; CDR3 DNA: TGTGCCATCAGTGAGTCCCTAGCGGGGTCCACAGATACGCAGTATTTT
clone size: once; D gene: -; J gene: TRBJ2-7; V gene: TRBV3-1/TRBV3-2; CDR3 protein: CASSQDRESEQYF; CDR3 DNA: TGTGCCAGCAGCCAAGATCGGGAGTCCGAGCAGTACTTC
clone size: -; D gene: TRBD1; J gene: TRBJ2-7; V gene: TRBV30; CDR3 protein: CAWSVHGTGLSEQYF; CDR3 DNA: TGTGCCTGGAGTGTACACGGGACAGGCTTAAGCGAGCAGTACTTC
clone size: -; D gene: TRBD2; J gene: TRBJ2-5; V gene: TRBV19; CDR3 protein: CASSTRTSMQETQYF; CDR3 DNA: TGTGCCAGTAGTACCAGGACTAGTATGCAAGAGACCCAGTACTTC
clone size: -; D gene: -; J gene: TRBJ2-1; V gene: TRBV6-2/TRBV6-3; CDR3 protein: CASSYSTLTSVAEQFF; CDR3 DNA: TGTGCCAGCAGTTACTCGACCCTCACTAGTGTTGCTGAGCAGTTCTTC
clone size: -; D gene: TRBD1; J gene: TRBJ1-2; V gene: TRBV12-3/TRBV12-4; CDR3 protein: CASSRGQNYGYTF; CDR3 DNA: TGTGCCAGCAGCCGGGGACAGAACTATGGCTACACCTTC
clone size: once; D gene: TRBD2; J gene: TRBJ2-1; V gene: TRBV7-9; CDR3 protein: CASSWGLAGNEQFF; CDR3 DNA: TGTGCCAGCAGCTGGGGACTAGCGGGGAATGAGCAGTTCTTC
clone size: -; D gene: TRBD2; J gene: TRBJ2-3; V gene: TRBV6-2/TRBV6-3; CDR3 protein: CASSLTAGSGSSDTQYF; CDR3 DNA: TGTGCCAGCAGTTTAACCGCTGGAAGCGGGAGCTCAGATACGCAGTATTTT
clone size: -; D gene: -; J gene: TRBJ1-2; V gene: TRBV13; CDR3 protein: CASSLAQNYGYTF; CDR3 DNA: TGTGCCAGCAGCTTAGCCCAGAACTATGGCTACACCTTC
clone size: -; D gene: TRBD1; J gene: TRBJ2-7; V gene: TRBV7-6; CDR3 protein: CASSFTGAEQYF; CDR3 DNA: TGTGCCAGCAGCTTTACAGGGGCCGAGCAGTACTTC
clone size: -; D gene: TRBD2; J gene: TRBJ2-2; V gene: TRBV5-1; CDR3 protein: CASKETSGNTGELFF; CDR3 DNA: TGCGCCAGCAAGGAGACTAGCGGTAACACCGGGGAGCTGTTTTTT
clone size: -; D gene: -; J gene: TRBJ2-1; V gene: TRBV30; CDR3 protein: CAWSGGAGDEQFF; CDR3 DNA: TGTGCCTGGAGCGGGGGCGCGGGGGATGAGCAGTTCTTC
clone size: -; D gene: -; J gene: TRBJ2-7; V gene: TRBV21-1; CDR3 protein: CASSGRDRVTYEQYF; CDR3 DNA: TGTGCCAGCAGCGGCCGGGACAGGGTTACCTACGAGCAGTACTTC
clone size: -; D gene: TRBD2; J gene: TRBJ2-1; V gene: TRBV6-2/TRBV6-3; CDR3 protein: CASSYSTSGDNEQFF; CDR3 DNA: TGTGCCAGCAGTTACTCGACTAGCGGAGACAATGAGCAGTTCTTC
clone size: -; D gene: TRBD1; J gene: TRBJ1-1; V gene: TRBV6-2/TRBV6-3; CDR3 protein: CASSTTGGNTEAFF; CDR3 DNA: TGTGCCAGCAGCACAACAGGGGGGAACACTGAAGCTTTCTTT
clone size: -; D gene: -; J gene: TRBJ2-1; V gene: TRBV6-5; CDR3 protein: CASSYQQGSYNEQFF; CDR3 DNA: TGTGCCAGCAGTTACCAGCAGGGGTCCTACAATGAGCAGTTCTTC
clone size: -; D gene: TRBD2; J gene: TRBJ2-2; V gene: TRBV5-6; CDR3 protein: CASRTSGGSGELFF; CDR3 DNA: TGTGCCAGTCGGACTAGCGGCGGTAGCGGGGAGCTGTTTTTT
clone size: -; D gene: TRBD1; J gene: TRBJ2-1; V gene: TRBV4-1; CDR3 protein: CASSRTGGTNEQFF; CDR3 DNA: TGCGCCAGCAGCCGGACAGGGGGTACCAATGAGCAGTTCTTC
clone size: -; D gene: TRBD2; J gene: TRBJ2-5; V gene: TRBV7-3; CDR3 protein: CASSLGLAGQETQYF; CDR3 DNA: TGTGCCAGCAGCTTAGGACTAGCGGGGCAAGAGACCCAGTACTTC
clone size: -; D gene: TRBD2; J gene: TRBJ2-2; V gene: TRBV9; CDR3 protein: CASSVAGLAGAGELFF; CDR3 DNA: TGTGCCAGCAGCGTAGCGGGACTAGCGGGAGCCGGGGAGCTGTTTTTT